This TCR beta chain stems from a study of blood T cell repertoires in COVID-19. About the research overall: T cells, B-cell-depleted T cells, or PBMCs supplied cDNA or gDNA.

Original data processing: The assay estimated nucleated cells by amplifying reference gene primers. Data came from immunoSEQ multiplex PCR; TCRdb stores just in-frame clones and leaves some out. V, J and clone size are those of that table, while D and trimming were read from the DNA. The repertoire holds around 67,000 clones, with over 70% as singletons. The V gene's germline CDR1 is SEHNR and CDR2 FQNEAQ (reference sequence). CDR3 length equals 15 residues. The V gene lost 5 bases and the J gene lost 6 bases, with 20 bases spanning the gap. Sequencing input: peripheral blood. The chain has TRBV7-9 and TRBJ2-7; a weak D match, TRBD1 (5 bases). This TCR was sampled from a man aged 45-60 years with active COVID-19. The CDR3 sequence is CASSPLPGKGAEQYF. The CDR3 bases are TGTGCCAGCAGCCCGCTCCCGGGCAAAGGGGCCGAGCAGTACTTC.